What follows are 26 T cell receptor beta chains derived from one specimen sequenced in a study of CD8 T cells in Susac syndrome. Random hexamers were used to reverse transcribe an amount of about 0.5 to 1 ug RNA. Each CDR3 protein is one row after TCRdb ran MiXCR on the immunoSEQ multiplex PCR reads. The sample comprises under 200,000 distinct CDR3 sequences, 90% to 95% of which are singletons, and approximately 0.09% rests with the top ten. The sequenced sample was CD4+ T cells from PBMCs. The receptors originated from a human donor with Susac syndrome.

The genes are TRBV5-1 and TRBJ1-4; D not resolved. Germline V CDR1 and CDR2: SGHRS, YFSETQ. With 0 bases removed from V and 3 bases from J, the gap between germline ends came to 9 bases. This CDR3 region has 15 residues. CDR3 region: CASSLGDSSNEKLFF. CDR3 coding DNA: TGCGCCAGCAGCTTGGGGGATAGTTCTAATGAAAAACTGTTTTTT.

The chain is built from TRBV20-1 and TRBJ2-2, with 9 bases identical to TRBD2. The V gene end was trimmed by 7 bases and the J gene end by 3 bases; junction bases not matched to a gene: 6. Germline V lookup: CDR1 DFQATT, CDR2 SNEGSKA (reference sequence). CDR3 length: 14 residues. The CDR3 sequence is CSGAGGSDTGELFF. In DNA, the CDR3 is TGCAGTGGTGCGGGAGGGAGCGACACCGGGGAGCTGTTTTTT.

The V gene is TRBV9, the J gene TRBJ1-2; D gene uncertain. Germline V gene data show CDR1 as SGDLS and CDR2 as YYNGEE. Deletions cut 3 bases from V and 8 bases from J, with 17 bases between. The CDR3 totals 14 residues. The CDR3 DNA is TGTGCCAGCAGCGCCCGTACATCCTCGGGGGGCTACACCTTC. Its protein product is CASSARTSSGGYTF. Combining the CDR3 with reference TRBV9 and TRBJ1-2 gives the whole variable domain DSGVTQTPKHLITATGQRVTLRCSPRSGDLSVYWYQQSLDQGLQFLIQYYNGEERAKGNILERFSAQQFPDLHSELNLSSLELGDSALYFCASSARTSSGGYTFGSGTRLTVV.

CDR3 sequence (DNA): TGTGCCAGCAGATCTGAACGTCGTAACGAGCAGTACTTC. Translating gives CASRSERRNEQYF. This chain joins TRBV2 and TRBJ2-7, with D hard to call. Germline V gene sequence: CDR1 SNHLY, CDR2 FYNNEI. This CDR3 region has 13 residues. V lost 6 bases and J lost 5, with 14 bases in between.

CDR3: CASSRATSGNTIYF. The CDR3, as DNA: TGTGCCAGCAGTCGGGCAACCTCTGGAAACACCATATATTTT. The chain employs TRBV6-5 and TRBJ1-3, with unresolved D. The V end lost 5 bases, the J end lost 0 bases, and 8 bases lay between the germline ends. Germline assignment: CDR1 MNHEY and CDR2 SVGAGI. This CDR3 region has 14 residues.

The chain combines TRBV11-2 with TRBJ2-7; perhaps TRBD2 as D (5 bases). The CDR3 loop spans 15 amino acids. V lost 1 base to trimming and J lost 2 bases, with 12 bases between them. In germline, CDR1 is SGHAT, CDR2 FQNNGV. As DNA, the CDR3 is TGTGCCAGCAGCTTAGGACTGAGGGATCCCTACGAGCAGTACTTC. Translating gives CASSLGLRDPYEQYF.

The chain couples TRBV6-1 to TRBJ2-1; a possible D gene is TRBD1 (5 bases). The CDR3 is 13 residues long. V was cut by 8 bases and J by 3 bases, with 11 bases left in between. The germline gives CDR1 MNHNS, CDR2 SASEGT. CDR3 nucleotides: TGTGCCAGCGACAGCGAACTCTACAATGAGCAGTTCTTC. This translates into CASDSELYNEQFF.

The rearrangement uses TRBV6-2 or TRBV6-3 and TRBJ2-7; TRBD1 or TRBD2 may be the D gene (5 bases each). The CDR3 contains 18 residues. Germline values: CDR1 MNHEY, CDR2 SVGEGT. The V and J ends lost 4 bases and 0 bases respectively, with 22 bases between them. This CDR3 is CASSWGQPGPSSSYEQYF. The CDR3 coding sequence is TGTGCCAGCAGTTGGGGCCAGCCGGGACCCTCGAGCTCCTACGAGCAGTACTTC.

The V call is TRBV19, the J call TRBJ2-5, with 9 bases fitting TRBD2. V lost 10 bases to trimming and J lost 4 bases; unmatched junction nucleotides: 13. The germline V gene has CDR1 LNHDA and CDR2 SQIVND (reference sequence). The CDR3 has 15 residues. This CDR3 is CATSLRGGAGETQYF. In nucleotides, the CDR3 is TGTGCCACTAGCCTGCGGGGGGGCGCGGGAGAGACCCAGTACTTC.

This rearrangement joins TRBV9 to TRBJ2-2; tentative D call: TRBD2 (6 bases). V shed 7 bases and J shed 6 bases, with 10 bases lying between them. CDR1 and CDR2 from the germline V gene are SGDLS and YYNGEE. The CDR3 spans 12 residues. The CDR3 is CASGTGAGELFF. The DNA for the CDR3 is TGTGCCAGCGGCACGGGGGCCGGGGAGCTGTTTTTT.

The chain links TRBV18 to TRBJ1-1; D perhaps matches TRBD1 (5 bases). The CDR3 is made up of 13 amino acids. Deletions cut 4 bases from V and 0 bases from J, with 6 bases between. Germline V gene sequence: CDR1 KGHSH, CDR2 LQKENI. The CDR3 nucleotides are TGTGCCAGCTCACAGGGACTGAACACTGAAGCTTTCTTT. Protein product: CASSQGLNTEAFF.

This clonotype was recorded a few times. V and J are TRBV28 and TRBJ2-3, with 8 nucleotides matching TRBD1. In germline, CDR1 is MDHEN, CDR2 SYDVKM. The CDR3 runs 14 residues. Losses at the gene ends were 6 bases for V and 3 bases for J; bases not matched to a gene: 5. Written as DNA, the CDR3 is TGTGCCAGCAGGTCTGGACAGGGAACAGATACGCAGTATTTT. This encodes CASRSGQGTDTQYF.

This clonotype was seen a few times. V usage is TRBV7-3 and J usage is TRBJ1-1, with 7 bases aligning to TRBD1. J was trimmed by 4 bases and V by 2 bases; bases with no gene match: 7. The CDR3 extends over 15 amino acids. CDR1 and CDR2 (germline): SGHTA, FQGTGA. CDR3 bases: TGTGCCAGCAGCTTATTAGGGGGCCGGGGCACTGAAGCTTTCTTT. Its translation is CASSLLGGRGTEAFF. The entire variable domain, with the rest obtained from reference TRBV7-3 and TRBJ1-1, is as follows: GAGVSQTPSNKVTEKGKYVELRCDPISGHTALYWYRQSLGQGPEFLIYFQGTGAADDSGLPNDRFFAVRPEGSVSTLKIQRTERGDSAVYLCASSLLGGRGTEAFFGQGTRLTVV.

The genes are TRBV2 and TRBJ1-1; D gene unclear. Germline CDR1 reads SNHLY; CDR2 reads FYNNEI. V lost 7 bases and J lost 4, with 19 bases in between. The CDR3 contains 15 residues. The CDR3, as DNA: TGTGCCAGCATCAAAAATGAGGGTTTCGGCACTGAAGCTTTCTTT. Residues: CASIKNEGFGTEAFF.

The chain links TRBV5-1 to TRBJ2-3; possible D gene TRBD1, 5 bases. Germline V gene lookup returns CDR1 SGHRS and CDR2 YFSETQ. Trimming left V 3 bases short and J 2 bases short, with 13 bases between. This CDR3 region has 15 residues. The chain's CDR3 is CASSSQTDITDTQYF. The CDR3 DNA is TGCGCCAGCAGCTCCCAGACAGATATCACAGATACGCAGTATTTT. Looking up the rest from reference TRBV5-1 and TRBJ2-3 gives the full variable domain: KAGVTQTPRYLIKTRGQQVTLSCSPISGHRSVSWYQQTPGQGLQFLFEYFSETQRNKGNFPGRFSGRQFSNSRSEMNVSTLELGDSALYLCASSSQTDITDTQYFGPGTRLTVL.

This clonotype was counted once. This chain uses TRBV20-1 with TRBJ2-1; the D gene is possibly TRBD2 (5 bases). CDR1 and CDR2 (germline): DFQATT, SNEGSKA (reference sequence). The CDR3 is 15 residues long. V lost 2 bases, J lost 2 bases, and 13 bases lay in between. CDR3 sequence: CSARKTSGTYNEQFF. The CDR3 coding sequence is TGCAGTGCTAGAAAAACCTCCGGGACCTACAATGAGCAGTTCTTC.

This clonotype appeared a single time. This chain joins TRBV9 and TRBJ1-6, with no clear D. The germline V gene encodes CDR1 SGDLS and CDR2 YYNGEE. The CDR3 covers 13 residues. V was pared by 0 bases and J by 13 bases, with 11 bases between. This chain's CDR3 is CASSVDLRAPLHF. CDR3 bases: TGTGCCAGCAGCGTAGATTTGAGGGCCCCCCTCCACTTT.

The J gene is TRBJ1-5, the V gene TRBV5-6; no firm D call. The CDR3 runs 14 residues. Per the germline V gene, CDR1 is SGHDT and CDR2 is YYEEEE. The V end was cut by 3 bases, the J end by 9 bases, with 16 bases between. The CDR3 DNA reads as TGTGCCAGCAGCTATACACAAGCCCCTGGGCCCCAGCATTTT. It codes for CASSYTQAPGPQHF.

This rearrangement joins TRBV18 to TRBJ2-2, with a tentative D call TRBD1 (6 bases). CDR1 is KGHSH and CDR2 is LQKENI in the germline V gene. The CDR3 is 13 amino acids. With 2 bases removed from V and 10 bases from J, the gap between germline ends came to 11 bases. The CDR3 reads CASSPAQGAELFF. The DNA for the CDR3 is TGTGCCAGCTCACCAGCACAGGGAGCGGAGCTGTTTTTT.

This chain joins TRBV5-5 and TRBJ1-2, with TRBD1 identical over 8 bases. The CDR3 length is 14 residues. Germline V gives CDR1 SGHKS, CDR2 YYEKEE (reference sequence). V shed 4 bases, J shed 5 bases, and the junction held 7 bases outside the gene matches. The CDR3 region has the DNA TGTGCCAGCAGCCATACAGGGGGGGAGTATGGCTACACCTTC. Amino acids: CASSHTGGEYGYTF. The full variable domain, its missing parts supplied by reference TRBV5-5 and TRBJ1-2, is DAGVTQSPTHLIKTRGQQVTLRCSPISGHKSVSWYQQVLGQGPQFIFQYYEKEERGRGNFPDRFSARQFPNYSSELNVNALLLGDSALYLCASSHTGGEYGYTFGSGTRLTVV.

The chain couples TRBV11-3 to TRBJ2-1; possible D gene TRBD1, 7 bases. The germline gives CDR1 SGHNT, CDR2 YENEEA. V was trimmed by 1 base and J by 6 bases, leaving 16 bases between them. The CDR3 is 16 amino acids. In DNA, the CDR3 is TGTGCCAGCAGCTTAGGTGGAGGGGGCGTTCTCAATGAGCAGTTCTTC. This gives the protein CASSLGGGGVLNEQFF. Variable domain in full (rest from reference TRBV11-3 and TRBJ2-1): EAGVVQSPRYKIIEKKQPVAFWCNPISGHNTLYWYLQNLGQGPELLIRYENEEAVDDSQLPKDRFSAERLKGVDSTLKIQPAELGDSAVYLCASSLGGGGVLNEQFFGPGTRLTVL.

The CDR3 reads CASSPGGLAGNQPQHF. The DNA of the CDR3 is TGCGCCAGCAGCCCAGGAGGGTTGGCAGGCAATCAGCCCCAGCATTTT. The V and J genes are TRBV5-1 and TRBJ1-5; D call uncertain. Germline-derived CDR1 and CDR2 are SGHRS and YFSETQ. The V and J ends lost 4 bases and 2 bases respectively, with 16 bases between them. The CDR3 is 16 amino acids. The whole variable domain, remainder taken from reference TRBV5-1 and TRBJ1-5, is KAGVTQTPRYLIKTRGQQVTLSCSPISGHRSVSWYQQTPGQGLQFLFEYFSETQRNKGNFPGRFSGRQFSNSRSEMNVSTLELGDSALYLCASSPGGLAGNQPQHFGDGTRLSIL.

The CDR3 region has the DNA TGTGCCAGCAGCTTGGCGGGGGCCAACTCCTACAATGAGCAGTTCTTC. It codes for CASSLAGANSYNEQFF. The chain links TRBV11-2 to TRBJ2-1, with D possibly TRBD2 on 7 matching bases. CDR3 size: 16 residues. V dropped 3 bases and J dropped 0 bases, with 12 bases sitting between them. The germline CDR1 and CDR2 sequences are SGHAT and FQNNGV.

This chain joins TRBV20-1 and TRBJ2-2; 9 bases line up with TRBD2. Trimming removed 3 bases from V and 1 base from J; junction bases left unmatched: 15. This CDR3 has 19 residues. Germline assignment: CDR1 DFQATT and CDR2 SNEGSKA (reference sequence). This chain's CDR3 is CSARTPMGLAGQNTGELFF. CDR3 coding DNA: TGCAGTGCTAGGACCCCAATGGGTCTAGCGGGACAGAACACCGGGGAGCTGTTTTTT.

This chain links TRBV18 with TRBJ2-7; 14 nucleotides align to TRBD2. This CDR3 region has 17 residues. V lost 6 bases and J lost 7; bases outside the gene matches: 14. Germline CDR1 reads KGHSH; CDR2 reads LQKENI. The CDR3 spells CASSSGTSGSNTREQYF. The CDR3 region has the DNA TGTGCCAGCTCTTCCGGGACTAGCGGGAGTAATACTCGGGAGCAGTACTTC.

V gene TRBV15 combines with J gene TRBJ1-1; D call uncertain. The V and J ends lost 1 base and 4 bases respectively, with 10 bases between them. Germline CDR1 is LNHNV and CDR2 is YYDKDF (reference sequence). There are 14 residues in the CDR3. The CDR3 loop is CATSRGSGTTEAFF. The CDR3 region has the DNA TGTGCCACCAGCAGAGGTTCAGGCACCACTGAAGCTTTCTTT.